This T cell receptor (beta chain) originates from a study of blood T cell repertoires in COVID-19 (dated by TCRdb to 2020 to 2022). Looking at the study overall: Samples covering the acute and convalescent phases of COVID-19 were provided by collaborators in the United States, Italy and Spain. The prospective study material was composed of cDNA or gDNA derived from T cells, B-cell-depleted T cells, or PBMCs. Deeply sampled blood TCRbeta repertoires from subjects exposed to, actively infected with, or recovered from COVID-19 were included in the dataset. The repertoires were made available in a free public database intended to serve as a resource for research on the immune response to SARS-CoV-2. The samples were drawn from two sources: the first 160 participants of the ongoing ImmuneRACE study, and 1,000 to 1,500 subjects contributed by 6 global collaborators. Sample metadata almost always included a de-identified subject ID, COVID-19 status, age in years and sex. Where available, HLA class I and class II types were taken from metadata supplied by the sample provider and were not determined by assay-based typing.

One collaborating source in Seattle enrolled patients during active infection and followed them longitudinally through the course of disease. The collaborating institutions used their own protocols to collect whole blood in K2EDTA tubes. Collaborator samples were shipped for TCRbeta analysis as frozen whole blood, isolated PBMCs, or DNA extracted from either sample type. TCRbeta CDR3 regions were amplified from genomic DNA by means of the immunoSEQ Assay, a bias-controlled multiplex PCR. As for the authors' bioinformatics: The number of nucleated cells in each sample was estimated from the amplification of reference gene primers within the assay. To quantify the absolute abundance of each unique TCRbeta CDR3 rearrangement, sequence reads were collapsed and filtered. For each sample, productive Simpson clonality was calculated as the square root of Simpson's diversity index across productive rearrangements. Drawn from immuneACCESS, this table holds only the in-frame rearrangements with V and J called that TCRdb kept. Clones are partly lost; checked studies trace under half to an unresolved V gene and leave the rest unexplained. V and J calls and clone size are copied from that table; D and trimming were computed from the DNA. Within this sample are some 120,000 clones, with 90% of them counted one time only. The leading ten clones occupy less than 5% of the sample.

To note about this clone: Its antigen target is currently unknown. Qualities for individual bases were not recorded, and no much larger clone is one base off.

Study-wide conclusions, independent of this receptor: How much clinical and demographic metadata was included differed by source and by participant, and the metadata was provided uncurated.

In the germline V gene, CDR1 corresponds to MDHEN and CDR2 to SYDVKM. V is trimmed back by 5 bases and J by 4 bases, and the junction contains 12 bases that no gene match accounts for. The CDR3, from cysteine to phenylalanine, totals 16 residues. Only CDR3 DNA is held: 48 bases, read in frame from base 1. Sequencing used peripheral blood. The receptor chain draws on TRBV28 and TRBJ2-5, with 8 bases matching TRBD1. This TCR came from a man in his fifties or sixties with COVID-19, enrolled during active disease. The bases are TGTGCCAGCAGTCCGCAGACAGGGGAGTATGGAGAGACCCAGTACTTC. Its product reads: CASSPQTGEYGETQYF.